This TCR beta chain was obtained from a study of OX40 agonist ivuxolimab in advanced cancers. Repertoires were generated with immunoSEQ multiplex PCR, while TCRdb's copy carries only in-frame clones and drops some. Of about 82,000 clones listed, about 85% were seen once; the top ten hold 0.2% to 0.25%. The CDR3 runs 17 residues. V gave up 10 bases and J gave up 5 bases, with 28 bases separating them. Germline-derived CDR1 and CDR2 are SGHNT and YYREEE (reference sequence). This sample comprised CD4+ or CD8+ T cells sorted from blood, obtained in a trial of the OX40 agonist ivuxolimab. The rearrangement links TRBV5-4 to TRBJ2-1; the D gene is possibly TRBD2 (5 bases). The sequence came from an adult with an advanced solid tumor such as melanoma, head and neck, liver or kidney cancer. This CDR3 reads CASYKSRHQRSDNEQFF. The CDR3 coding sequence is TGTGCCTCCTATAAGAGCAGGCACCAGCGGAGTGACAATGAGCAGTTCTTC.